This is a list of T cell receptor beta chains from one sample in a study of blood T cell repertoires in COVID-19. Sequenced by immunoSEQ multiplex PCR; TCRdb stores in-frame clones only, minus some. The sample lists approximately 200,000 clones, around 88% occurring once. Input material: PBMCs or T cells enriched from blood (not recorded which). All receptors come from a woman in her thirties who had recovered from COVID-19. Both conserved end residues are part of each CDR3. D genes are given only for firm matches. For some rows the clone size is stated as once, few or many, or as a class when expanded; others skip it.

v_gene: TRBV18
abundance: NA
j_gene: TRBJ1-1
d_gene: NA
CDR3nt: TGTGCCAGCTCACCCGGGGTAACTGAAGCTTTCTTT
CDR3aa: CASSPGVTEAFF

v_gene: TRBV5-6
abundance: NA
j_gene: TRBJ2-1
d_gene: TRBD2
CDR3nt: TGTGCCAGCAGCTTGGCGGGACTAGCGGAGTACAATGAGCAGTTCTTC
CDR3aa: CASSLAGLAEYNEQFF

v_gene: TRBV7-2
abundance: once
j_gene: TRBJ1-1
d_gene: TRBD1
CDR3nt: TGTGCCAGCAGCCCGGGACAGGTTCGGGCTTTCTTT
CDR3aa: CASSPGQVRAFF

v_gene: TRBV18
abundance: NA
j_gene: TRBJ1-4
d_gene: TRBD1
CDR3nt: TGTGCCAGCTCACCGGGACAGGCCTTTAATGAAAAACTGTTTTTT
CDR3aa: CASSPGQAFNEKLFF

v_gene: TRBV6-5
abundance: NA
j_gene: TRBJ2-2
d_gene: NA
CDR3nt: TGTGCCAGCCACAGGGGGGGGACCGGGGAGCTGTTTTTT
CDR3aa: CASHRGGTGELFF

v_gene: TRBV7-9
abundance: NA
j_gene: TRBJ2-1
d_gene: NA
CDR3nt: TGTGCCAGCAGCTTCCAAATTGAGCAGTTCTTC
CDR3aa: CASSFQIEQFF

v_gene: TRBV25-1
abundance: NA
j_gene: TRBJ1-2
d_gene: TRBD1
CDR3nt: TGTGCCAGCAGTGAATATTCTGACAGGGGCTATGGCTACACCTTC
CDR3aa: CASSEYSDRGYGYTF

v_gene: TRBV19
abundance: NA
j_gene: TRBJ2-5
d_gene: NA
CDR3nt: TGTGCCAGTAGTAATAAGCGGCTCCAAGAGACCCAGTACTTC
CDR3aa: CASSNKRLQETQYF

v_gene: TRBV18
abundance: once
j_gene: TRBJ2-2
d_gene: TRBD2
CDR3nt: TGTGCCAGCTCACCAAATTTTAGGACTAGCAACACCGGGGAGCTGTTTTTT
CDR3aa: CASSPNFRTSNTGELFF

v_gene: TRBV7-3
abundance: NA
j_gene: TRBJ2-3
d_gene: TRBD2
CDR3nt: TGTGCCAGCAGCCCCATAGCGGGGGACACAGATACGCAGTATTTT
CDR3aa: CASSPIAGDTDTQYF

v_gene: TRBV11-2
abundance: NA
j_gene: TRBJ2-7
d_gene: TRBD1
CDR3nt: TGTGCCAGCAGCCCACTGGACAGGGGTCGGGGCATCACCTACGAGCAGTACTTC
CDR3aa: CASSPLDRGRGITYEQYF

v_gene: TRBV5-1
abundance: NA
j_gene: TRBJ2-7
d_gene: NA
CDR3nt: TGCGCCAGCAGCTTGGTCGGTCCTTCTCCCTACGAGCAGTACTTC
CDR3aa: CASSLVGPSPYEQYF

v_gene: TRBV7-9
abundance: NA
j_gene: TRBJ1-3
d_gene: NA
CDR3nt: TGTGCCAGCAGCTTAGAGGCAGGGCTGAGCTCTGGAAACACCATATATTTT
CDR3aa: CASSLEAGLSSGNTIYF

v_gene: TRBV3-1/TRBV3-2
abundance: NA
j_gene: TRBJ2-6
d_gene: TRBD1
CDR3nt: TGTGCCAGCAGCACAACAGGGGTGGGGGCCAACGTCCTGACTTTC
CDR3aa: CASSTTGVGANVLTF

v_gene: TRBV28
abundance: NA
j_gene: TRBJ2-3
d_gene: TRBD2
CDR3nt: TGTGCCAGCAGTTTATCGGCGGGAGGATCTATGAACACAGATACGCAGTATTTT
CDR3aa: CASSLSAGGSMNTDTQYF

v_gene: TRBV7-9
abundance: NA
j_gene: TRBJ1-6
d_gene: NA
CDR3nt: TGTGCCAGCAGCTTAGTTAAATTGGTAGGGGGAGAAAATTCACCCCTCCACTTT
CDR3aa: CASSLVKLVGGENSPLHF

v_gene: TRBV5-1
abundance: NA
j_gene: TRBJ2-5
d_gene: TRBD2
CDR3nt: TGCGCCAGCACCCAAAGACTAGCGGGAGTCCGACAAGAGACCCAGTACTTC
CDR3aa: CASTQRLAGVRQETQYF

v_gene: TRBV9
abundance: NA
j_gene: TRBJ2-1
d_gene: NA
CDR3nt: TGTGCCAGCAGCGTCGGACAGAGCTCCTACAATGAGCAGTTCTTC
CDR3aa: CASSVGQSSYNEQFF

v_gene: TRBV4-2
abundance: few
j_gene: TRBJ2-7
d_gene: TRBD2
CDR3nt: TGTGCCAGCAGCCAAGATAGGGACTACTCTTCCTACGAGCAGTACTTC
CDR3aa: CASSQDRDYSSYEQYF

v_gene: TRBV6-5
abundance: NA
j_gene: TRBJ1-1
d_gene: NA
CDR3nt: TGTGCCAGCAGTTACTCTAGGAGGAACACTGAAGCTTTCTTT
CDR3aa: CASSYSRRNTEAFF

v_gene: TRBV12-3/TRBV12-4
abundance: once
j_gene: TRBJ2-5
d_gene: NA
CDR3nt: TGTGCCAGCAGTGAACTAAGCCAAGAGACCCAGTACTTC
CDR3aa: CASSELSQETQYF

v_gene: TRBV20-1
abundance: NA
j_gene: TRBJ2-1
d_gene: TRBD1
CDR3nt: TGCAGTGCTAGTAGGGTTGTGACAGGGAAGCATGAGCAGTTCTTC
CDR3aa: CSASRVVTGKHEQFF

v_gene: TRBV29-1
abundance: NA
j_gene: TRBJ2-7
d_gene: NA
CDR3nt: TGCAGCGTCGCCCGGGACAACTCCTACGAGCAGTACTTC
CDR3aa: CSVARDNSYEQYF

v_gene: TRBV6-1
abundance: NA
j_gene: TRBJ1-2
d_gene: TRBD1
CDR3nt: TGTGCCAGCAGTGACGGAAAGGGGGCAGAGTATGGCTACACCTTC
CDR3aa: CASSDGKGAEYGYTF

v_gene: TRBV6-5
abundance: NA
j_gene: TRBJ2-7
d_gene: NA
CDR3nt: TGTGCCAGCAGTTACCTTGACAGGTCCTCCTACGAGCAGTACTTC
CDR3aa: CASSYLDRSSYEQYF

v_gene: TRBV5-5
abundance: NA
j_gene: TRBJ1-6
d_gene: TRBD1
CDR3nt: TGTGCCAGCAGCCCCTGGACAGGGGGTAAGAATTCACCCCTCCACTTT
CDR3aa: CASSPWTGGKNSPLHF

v_gene: TRBV5-1
abundance: NA
j_gene: TRBJ1-4
d_gene: TRBD1
CDR3nt: TGCGCCAGCAGCTTGGGTTGGGGGACAGGGCGTAATGAAAAACTGTTTTTT
CDR3aa: CASSLGWGTGRNEKLFF

v_gene: TRBV3-1/TRBV3-2
abundance: NA
j_gene: TRBJ1-2
d_gene: TRBD1
CDR3nt: TGTGCCAGCAGCCCACCGGGACAGGGCTTCTATGGCTACACCTTC
CDR3aa: CASSPPGQGFYGYTF

v_gene: TRBV3-1/TRBV3-2
abundance: NA
j_gene: TRBJ1-4
d_gene: TRBD1
CDR3nt: TGTGCCAGCAGCCAAGCAAGGACAGGGTATAATGAAAAACTGTTTTTT
CDR3aa: CASSQARTGYNEKLFF

v_gene: TRBV27
abundance: NA
j_gene: TRBJ1-1
d_gene: TRBD1
CDR3nt: TGTGCCAGCAGTACGACAGGGGGCCTGGGGACTGAAGCTTTCTTT
CDR3aa: CASSTTGGLGTEAFF

v_gene: TRBV13
abundance: NA
j_gene: TRBJ2-7
d_gene: TRBD2
CDR3nt: TGTGCCAGCAGACTAGCGGCCAGTTGGGAGCAGTACTTC
CDR3aa: CASRLAASWEQYF

v_gene: TRBV7-8
abundance: NA
j_gene: TRBJ1-5
d_gene: NA
CDR3nt: TGTGCCAGCAGCCTTAATGAGGGCGGAGGTCAGCCCCAGCATTTT
CDR3aa: CASSLNEGGGQPQHF

v_gene: TRBV6-5
abundance: NA
j_gene: TRBJ2-1
d_gene: NA
CDR3nt: TGTGCCAGCAGTCCCTTGGGGGCAGGCAATGAGCAGTTCTTC
CDR3aa: CASSPLGAGNEQFF

v_gene: TRBV10-1
abundance: once
j_gene: TRBJ1-6
d_gene: NA
CDR3nt: TGCGCCAGCAGTGGATTCGCACATGACCGGTCGGGGTGGGATTCACCCCTCCACTTT
CDR3aa: CASSGFAHDRSGWDSPLHF

v_gene: TRBV27
abundance: NA
j_gene: TRBJ1-2
d_gene: NA
CDR3nt: TGTGCCAGCAGTTCTAGGTCCGTCGGCAACTTTGTCTATGGCTACACCTTC
CDR3aa: CASSSRSVGNFVYGYTF

v_gene: TRBV28
abundance: NA
j_gene: TRBJ1-2
d_gene: NA
CDR3nt: TGTGCCAGCAGTTTATGGCAGGTTAACTATGGCTACACCTTC
CDR3aa: CASSLWQVNYGYTF

v_gene: TRBV6-4
abundance: NA
j_gene: TRBJ1-6
d_gene: TRBD1
CDR3nt: TGTGCCAGCAGTGCAGGGGGCTCCTATAATTCACCCCTCCACTTT
CDR3aa: CASSAGGSYNSPLHF

v_gene: TRBV28
abundance: NA
j_gene: TRBJ2-7
d_gene: NA
CDR3nt: NA
CDR3aa: CASSSSWDRSGTSGSYEQYF

v_gene: TRBV25-1
abundance: few
j_gene: TRBJ2-5
d_gene: TRBD1
CDR3nt: TGTGCCAGCAGTGGAAGGACAGGACAAGAGACCCAGTACTTC
CDR3aa: CASSGRTGQETQYF

v_gene: TRBV14
abundance: NA
j_gene: TRBJ2-7
d_gene: NA
CDR3nt: TGTGCCAGCAGCCAATCTAGGGGATTCTCCTACGAGCAGTACTTC
CDR3aa: CASSQSRGFSYEQYF

v_gene: TRBV19
abundance: NA
j_gene: TRBJ2-3
d_gene: TRBD2
CDR3nt: TGTGCCAGTAGTATATCTAGCGGGCTCACAGATACGCAGTATTTT
CDR3aa: CASSISSGLTDTQYF

v_gene: TRBV2
abundance: NA
j_gene: TRBJ1-6
d_gene: NA
CDR3nt: TGTGCCAGCCGAGGGCGAGACACCCTATTTTCACCCCTCCACTTT
CDR3aa: CASRGRDTLFSPLHF

v_gene: TRBV5-4
abundance: NA
j_gene: TRBJ2-7
d_gene: NA
CDR3nt: TGTGCCAGCAGCTTGGAGGCTGACCGGGGCTACGAGCAGTACTTC
CDR3aa: CASSLEADRGYEQYF

v_gene: TRBV19
abundance: NA
j_gene: TRBJ2-2
d_gene: NA
CDR3nt: TGTGCCAGTAGCGGACAGGGCGGGAGCGGGGAGCTGTTTTTT
CDR3aa: CASSGQGGSGELFF

v_gene: TRBV18
abundance: NA
j_gene: TRBJ2-2
d_gene: NA
CDR3nt: TGTGCCAGCTCACCCTTTGGGGACTCGAACACCGGGGAGCTGTTTTTT
CDR3aa: CASSPFGDSNTGELFF

v_gene: TRBV19
abundance: NA
j_gene: TRBJ2-1
d_gene: TRBD1
CDR3nt: TGTGCCAGTAGCTTGACAGGGTACAATGAGCAGTTCTTC
CDR3aa: CASSLTGYNEQFF

v_gene: TRBV9
abundance: NA
j_gene: TRBJ2-2
d_gene: NA
CDR3nt: TGTGCCAGCAGCCGACAGAGCCCCGGGGAGCTGTTTTTT
CDR3aa: CASSRQSPGELFF

v_gene: TRBV29-1
abundance: NA
j_gene: TRBJ2-2
d_gene: TRBD1
CDR3nt: TGCAGCGTGGGGACAGGGGGCAACACCGGGGAGCTGTTTTTT
CDR3aa: CSVGTGGNTGELFF

v_gene: TRBV2
abundance: NA
j_gene: TRBJ1-5
d_gene: TRBD1
CDR3nt: TGTGCCAGCAGTGCTGACAGGGGTTGGAATCAGCCCCAGCATTTT
CDR3aa: CASSADRGWNQPQHF

v_gene: TRBV4-1
abundance: NA
j_gene: TRBJ2-7
d_gene: NA
CDR3nt: TGCGCCAGCAGCCTCGAAAGAGGGAGCTCCTACGAGCAGTACTTC
CDR3aa: CASSLERGSSYEQYF

v_gene: TRBV20-1
abundance: NA
j_gene: TRBJ2-3
d_gene: NA
CDR3nt: TGCAGTGCTAGACCGGGAGATACGCAGTATTTT
CDR3aa: CSARPGDTQYF

v_gene: TRBV27
abundance: NA
j_gene: TRBJ1-5
d_gene: NA
CDR3nt: TGTGCCAGCAGTTTATCGGCCGGGACACCTAATCAGCCCCAGCATTTT
CDR3aa: CASSLSAGTPNQPQHF

v_gene: TRBV24-1
abundance: NA
j_gene: TRBJ1-1
d_gene: NA
CDR3nt: TGTGCCACCAGCCCCGCAGGCCCTAACACTGAAGCTTTCTTT
CDR3aa: CATSPAGPNTEAFF

v_gene: TRBV6-5
abundance: few
j_gene: TRBJ1-4
d_gene: TRBD1
CDR3nt: TGTGCCAGCAGGACCGGGACAGGGTTAGAAAAACTGTTTTTT
CDR3aa: CASRTGTGLEKLFF